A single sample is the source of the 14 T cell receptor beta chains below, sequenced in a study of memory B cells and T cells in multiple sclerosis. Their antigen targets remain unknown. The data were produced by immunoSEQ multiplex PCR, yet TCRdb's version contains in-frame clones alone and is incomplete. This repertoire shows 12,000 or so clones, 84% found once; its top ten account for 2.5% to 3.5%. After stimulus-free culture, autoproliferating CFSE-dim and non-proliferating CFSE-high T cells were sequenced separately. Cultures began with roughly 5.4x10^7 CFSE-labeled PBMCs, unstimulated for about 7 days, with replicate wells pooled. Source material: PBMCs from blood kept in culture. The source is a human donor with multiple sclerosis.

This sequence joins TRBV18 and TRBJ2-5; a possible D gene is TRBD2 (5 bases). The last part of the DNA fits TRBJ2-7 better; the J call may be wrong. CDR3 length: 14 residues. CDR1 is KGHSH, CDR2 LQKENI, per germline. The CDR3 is CASSRGPGTYEQYF. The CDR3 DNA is TGTGCCAGCTCACGTGGCCCGGGAACCTACGAGCAGTACTTC.

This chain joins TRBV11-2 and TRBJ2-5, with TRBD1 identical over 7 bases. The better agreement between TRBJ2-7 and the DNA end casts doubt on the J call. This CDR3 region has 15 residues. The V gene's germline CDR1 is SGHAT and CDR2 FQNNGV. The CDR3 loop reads CASSPSVGTAYEQYF. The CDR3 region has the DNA TGTGCCAGCAGCCCATCCGTCGGGACAGCCTACGAGCAGTACTTC.

The CDR3 loop reads CASSLGTTIGTQFF. CDR3 bases: TGCGCCAGCAGTTTAGGGACTACCATTGGCACGCAGTTCTTC. This chain connects TRBV5-1 to TRBJ2-1, with TRBD2 matching 7 bases. V dropped 5 bases and J dropped 12; count of bases not matched to a gene: 14. Germline-derived CDR1 and CDR2 are SGHRS and YFSETQ. CDR3 length: 14 residues.

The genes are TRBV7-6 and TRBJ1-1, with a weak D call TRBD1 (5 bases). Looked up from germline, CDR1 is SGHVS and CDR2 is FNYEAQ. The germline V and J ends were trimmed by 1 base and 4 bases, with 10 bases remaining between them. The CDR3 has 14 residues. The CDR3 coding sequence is TGTGCCAGCAGCTTAGGGGGCGAGGGCACTGAAGCTTTCTTT. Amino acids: CASSLGGEGTEAFF.

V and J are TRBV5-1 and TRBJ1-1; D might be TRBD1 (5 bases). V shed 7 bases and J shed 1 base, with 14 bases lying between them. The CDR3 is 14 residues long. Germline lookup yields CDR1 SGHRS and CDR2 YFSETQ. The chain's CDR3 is CASASPGQNTEAFF. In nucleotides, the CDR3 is TGCGCCAGCGCCTCACCGGGGCAGAACACTGAAGCTTTCTTT.

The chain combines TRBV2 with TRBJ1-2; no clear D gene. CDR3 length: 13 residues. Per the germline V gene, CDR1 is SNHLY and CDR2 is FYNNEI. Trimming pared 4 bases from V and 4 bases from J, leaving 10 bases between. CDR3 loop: CASSGLSSYGYTF. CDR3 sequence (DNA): TGTGCCAGCAGTGGCTTATCCTCCTATGGCTACACCTTC.

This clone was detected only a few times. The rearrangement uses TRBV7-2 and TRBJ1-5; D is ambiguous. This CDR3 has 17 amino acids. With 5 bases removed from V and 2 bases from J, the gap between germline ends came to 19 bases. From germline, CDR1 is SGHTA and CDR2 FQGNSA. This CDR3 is CASSAGPSRFGNQPQHF. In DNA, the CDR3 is TGTGCCAGCAGCGCCGGGCCCTCAAGGTTCGGCAATCAGCCCCAGCATTTT.

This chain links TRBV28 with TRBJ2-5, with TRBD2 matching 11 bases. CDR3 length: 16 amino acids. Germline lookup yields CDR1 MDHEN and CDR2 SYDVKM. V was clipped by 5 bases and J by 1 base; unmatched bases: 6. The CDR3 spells CASSVVSGRAQETQYF. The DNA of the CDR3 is TGTGCCAGCAGTGTAGTTAGCGGGAGGGCCCAAGAGACCCAGTACTTC. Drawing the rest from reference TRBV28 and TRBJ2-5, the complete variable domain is DVKVTQSSRYLVKRTGEKVFLECVQDMDHENMFWYRQDPGLGLRLIYFSYDVKMKEKGDIPEGYSVSREKKERFSLILESASTNQTSMYLCASSVVSGRAQETQYFGPGTRLLVL.

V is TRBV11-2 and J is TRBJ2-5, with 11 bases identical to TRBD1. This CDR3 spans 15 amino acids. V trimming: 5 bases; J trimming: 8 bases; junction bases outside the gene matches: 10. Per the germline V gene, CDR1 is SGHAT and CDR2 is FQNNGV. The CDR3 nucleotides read TGTGCCAGCAGCCCCCGGACAGGGGGCCGGGGAACCCAGTACTTC. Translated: CASSPRTGGRGTQYF.

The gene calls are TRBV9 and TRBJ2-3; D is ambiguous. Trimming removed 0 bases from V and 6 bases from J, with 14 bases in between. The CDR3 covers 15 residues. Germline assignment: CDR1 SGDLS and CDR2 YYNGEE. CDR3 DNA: TGTGCCAGCAGCGTAGTAGGGTTTGGATGGGATACGCAGTATTTT. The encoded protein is CASSVVGFGWDTQYF.

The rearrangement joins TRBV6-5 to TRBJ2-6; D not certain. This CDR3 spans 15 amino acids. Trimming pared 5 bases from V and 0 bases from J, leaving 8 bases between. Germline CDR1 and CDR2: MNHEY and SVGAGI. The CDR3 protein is CASSTLTSGANVLTF. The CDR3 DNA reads TGTGCCAGCAGTACCCTCACCTCTGGGGCCAACGTCCTGACTTTC.

The CDR3 region is CASSDTGMDQPQHF. The CDR3 coding sequence is TGTGCCAGCAGTGACACAGGGATGGATCAGCCCCAGCATTTT. The chain couples TRBV6-1 to TRBJ1-5; the D gene is possibly TRBD1 (6 bases). The CDR3 covers 14 residues. V was trimmed by 3 bases and J by 5 bases, leaving 11 bases between them. Germline V gives CDR1 MNHNS, CDR2 SASEGT.

The chain's CDR3 is CASSESGRETQYF. CDR3 DNA sequence: TGCGCCAGCAGTGAGTCGGGAAGAGAGACCCAGTACTTC. The rearrangement links TRBV10-1 to TRBJ2-5; D call uncertain. V was pared by 0 bases and J by 4 bases, with 6 bases between. The CDR3 length is 13 residues. Germline V gene lookup returns CDR1 WNHNN and CDR2 SYGVQD (reference sequence).

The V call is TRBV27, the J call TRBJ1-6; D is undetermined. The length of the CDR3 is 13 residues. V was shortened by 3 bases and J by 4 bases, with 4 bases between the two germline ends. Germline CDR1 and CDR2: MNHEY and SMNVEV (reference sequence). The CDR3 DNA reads TGTGCCAGCAGTTTTCAGTATAATTCACCCCTCCACTTT. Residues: CASSFQYNSPLHF.